Presented here are 25 T cell receptor beta chains from one specimen sequenced in a study of blood T cell repertoires in COVID-19 (dated by TCRdb to the early 2020s). Libraries were constructed by the immunoSEQ multiplex PCR assay. TCRdb took over this immuneACCESS table, retaining in-frame rearrangements with V and J assigned. Such tables are incomplete; in checked studies, under half of the missing clones stem from an unresolved V gene, and the remainder is unexplained. Within this sample are a few hundred thousand clones, with roughly nine tenths of them counted one time only. Over 1% of the sample goes to the ten largest clones. Sequenced material: peripheral blood. These receptors were collected from a man aged 35-49 years with acute or convalescent COVID-19.

CDR3 in amino acids: CASSSQGGYEYF. CDR3 nucleotides: TGTGCCAGCAGTTCGCAGGGGGGCTACGAGTACTTC. The chain is built from TRBV28 and TRBJ2-7; D possibly corresponds to TRBD1 (7 bases). CDR1 and CDR2 from the germline V gene are MDHEN and SYDVKM. The CDR3 contains 12 residues. V was trimmed by 4 bases and J by 11 bases, leaving 15 bases between them.

The V call is TRBV29-1, the J call TRBJ1-2, with D perhaps TRBD1 (5 bases). The germline V gene encodes CDR1 SQVTM and CDR2 ANQGSEA. Trimming pared 7 bases from V and 1 base from J, leaving 10 bases between. This CDR3 region has 12 residues. CDR3 sequence reads: CSAGTFNYGYTF. The CDR3 DNA reads TGCAGCGCCGGGACTTTTAACTATGGCTACACCTTC.

This chain connects TRBV14 to TRBJ1-2, with D tentatively TRBD1 (6 bases). Between the trimmed V and J ends, which lost 5 bases and 6 bases, there was a span of 13 bases. CDR1 is SGHDN and CDR2 is FVKESK in the germline V gene. The CDR3 contains 13 residues. The chain's CDR3 is CASSGRGKDGYTF. For the CDR3, the DNA is TGTGCCAGCAGCGGCAGGGGTAAAGATGGCTACACCTTC.

The chain employs TRBV12-3 or TRBV12-4 and TRBJ2-2; D might be TRBD2 (5 bases). Trimming pared 11 bases from V and 6 bases from J, leaving 10 bases between. The CDR3 loop spans 11 amino acids. CDR3 nucleotides: TGTGCCTGGACTCGGGCCGGGGAGCTGTTTTTT. Protein sequence: CAWTRAGELFF.

The chain carries TRBV6-5 and TRBJ2-1; 13 positions agree with TRBD2. V lost 2 bases, J lost 10 bases, and 2 bases stayed unmatched. CDR3 length: 14 residues. Germline lookup yields CDR1 MNHEY and CDR2 SVGAGI. CDR3 sequence reads: CASSYEGLAGEQFF. The DNA of the CDR3 is TGTGCCAGCAGTTACGAGGGACTAGCGGGAGAGCAGTTCTTC.

This clone was counted between two and nine times. The chain carries TRBV2 and TRBJ1-1; no clear D. Per germline, CDR1 SNHLY and CDR2 FYNNEI. This CDR3 region has 13 residues. Trimming took off 5 bases at V and 0 bases at J, with 7 bases between the two ends. The CDR3 spells CASSIQMNTEAFF. The CDR3 nucleotides are TGTGCCAGCAGTATACAAATGAACACTGAAGCTTTCTTT. Together with reference TRBV2 and TRBJ1-1, the CDR3 gives the full variable domain: EPEVTQTPSHQVTQMGQEVILRCVPISNHLYFYWYRQILGQKVEFLVSFYNNEISEKSEIFDDQFSVERPDGSNFTLKIRSTKLEDSAMYFCASSIQMNTEAFFGQGTRLTVV.

The chain carries TRBV14 and TRBJ1-2; D unclear. The germline V gene has CDR1 SGHDN and CDR2 FVKESK. Trimming pared 1 base from V and 4 bases from J, leaving 13 bases between. This CDR3 is built from 15 residues. This CDR3 is CASSQAGDWVYGYTF. In nucleotides, the CDR3 is TGTGCCAGCAGCCAAGCAGGCGATTGGGTCTATGGCTACACCTTC.

The genes are TRBV9 and TRBJ2-2; TRBD1 aligns across 7 bases. J lost 1 base, V lost 4 bases, and 7 bases had no gene match. CDR3 length: 16 residues. Germline assignment: CDR1 SGDLS and CDR2 YYNGEE. Written as DNA, the CDR3 is TGTGCCAGCAGCACAGACAGGGTCGGGAACACCGGGGAGCTGTTTTTT. Translating gives CASSTDRVGNTGELFF.

The chain uses TRBV6-2 or TRBV6-3 and TRBJ1-3, with TRBD1 as a possible D gene (6 bases). V lost 5 bases to trimming and J lost 7 bases, with 6 bases between them. This CDR3 has 11 amino acids. CDR1 MNHEY and CDR2 SVGEGT come from the germline V gene. The chain's CDR3 is CASSQGNTIYF. In DNA form, the CDR3 reads TGTGCCAGCAGTCAGGGGAACACCATATATTTT.

This clone appeared a single time. The chain couples TRBV15 to TRBJ1-6, with 10 bases identical to TRBD1. The J segment lost 6 bases and the V segment lost 4 bases, leaving 6 bases of the junction unmatched. In germline, CDR1 is LNHNV, CDR2 YYDKDF (reference sequence). This CDR3 contains 16 residues. The CDR3 coding sequence is TGTGCCACCAGCAAAGACAGGGGGCGGGTTAATTCACCCCTCCACTTT. Translated: CATSKDRGRVNSPLHF.

The chain uses TRBV7-6 and TRBJ2-3; D is undetermined. From germline, CDR1 is SGHVS and CDR2 FNYEAQ. The length of the CDR3 is 14 residues. V shed 5 bases and J shed 0 bases, with 9 bases lying between them. CDR3 protein: CASSLNPSTDTQYF. DNA of the CDR3: TGTGCCAGCAGCCTAAACCCAAGCACAGATACGCAGTATTTT. The full variable domain, completed using reference TRBV7-6 and TRBJ2-3, is GAGVSQSPRYKVTKRGQDVALRCDPISGHVSLYWYRQALGQGPEFLTYFNYEAQQDKSGLPNDRFSAERPEGSISTLTIQRTEQRDSAMYRCASSLNPSTDTQYFGPGTRLTVL.

This chain joins TRBV15 and TRBJ2-7, with 8 bases lining up with TRBD1. In germline, CDR1 is LNHNV, CDR2 YYDKDF (reference sequence). This CDR3 has 15 residues. V lost 2 bases, J lost 3 bases, and 6 bases stayed unmatched. The CDR3 here is CATSRHLGTGYEQYF. The CDR3 nucleotides read TGTGCCACCAGCAGACACCTCGGGACAGGCTACGAGCAGTACTTC.

This clone was seen a handful of times. The J gene is TRBJ2-7, the V gene TRBV28; D uncertain. Deletions cut 6 bases from V and 5 bases from J, with 17 bases between. The CDR3 has 14 amino acids. CDR1 and CDR2 (germline): MDHEN, SYDVKM. The chain's CDR3 is CASSPAGSIHEQYF. The CDR3 nucleotides read TGTGCCAGCAGCCCGGCCGGGTCCATCCACGAGCAGTACTTC.

As for this clone: The sample has other DNA sequences that encode this CDR3 too. This chain connects TRBV24-1 to TRBJ1-5; D ambiguous. Germline CDR1 is KGHDR and CDR2 is SFDVKD. V was shortened by 4 bases and J by 2 bases, with 5 bases between the two germline ends. This CDR3 contains 13 residues. The CDR3 region has the DNA TGTGCCACCAGTGAGTCAGGCAATCAGCCCCAGCATTTT. Residues: CATSESGNQPQHF.

V and J are TRBV6-5 and TRBJ1-5; TRBD1 is a possible D gene (6 bases). The CDR3 is 13 residues long. Trimming took off 5 bases at V and 9 bases at J, with 14 bases between the two ends. The germline V gene encodes CDR1 MNHEY and CDR2 SVGAGI. CDR3 sequence reads: CASSRQAEGPQHF. The CDR3 coding sequence is TGTGCCAGCAGTCGACAGGCTGAAGGGCCCCAGCATTTT.

CDR3 DNA sequence: TGCGCCAGCAGCATGCAGACAGGGCCCCCTGGAAACACCATATATTTT. This translates into CASSMQTGPPGNTIYF. The chain carries TRBV5-1 and TRBJ1-3; 7 positions agree with TRBD1. The CDR3 is made up of 16 amino acids. V lost 4 bases and J lost 2; bases outside the gene matches: 9. From germline, CDR1 is SGHRS and CDR2 YFSETQ.

The table lists this clone with a few counts. The J gene is TRBJ2-3, the V gene TRBV2, with D perhaps matching TRBD1 (6 bases). This CDR3 has 13 amino acids. Between the trimmed V and J ends, which lost 8 bases and 4 bases, there was a span of 13 bases. Per germline, CDR1 SNHLY and CDR2 FYNNEI. In DNA, the CDR3 is TGTGCCAGCCGGTGGCAGGGGCCAGATACGCAGTATTTT. This sequence encodes CASRWQGPDTQYF.

The CDR3 nucleotides are TGTGCCAGCAGCTTAGCAGGTGGCCGTCCCGAGCAGTACTTC. As protein: CASSLAGGRPEQYF. The J gene is TRBJ2-7, the V gene TRBV11-2; D is unclear. V was clipped by 1 base and J by 6 bases, with 13 bases between them. The CDR3 is 14 amino acids. Germline CDR1 and CDR2: SGHAT and FQNNGV.

The chain recombines TRBV9 with TRBJ1-2, with 8 nucleotides matching TRBD1. The trim removed 0 bases at V and 6 bases at J, leaving 7 bases unmatched. The length of the CDR3 is 15 residues. The germline V gene encodes CDR1 SGDLS and CDR2 YYNGEE. CDR3 DNA sequence: TGTGCCAGCAGCGTAGGGTGGACAGGGAGCCATGGCTACACCTTC. Its protein is CASSVGWTGSHGYTF.

V gene TRBV7-8 combines with J gene TRBJ2-3; D unclear. This CDR3 has 12 residues. V was clipped by 1 base and J by 8 bases, with 7 bases between them. Germline CDR1 SGHVS, CDR2 FQNEAQ. CDR3 sequence reads: CASSLVSGTQYF. CDR3 nucleotide sequence: TGTGCCAGCAGCTTAGTATCCGGTACGCAGTATTTT.

V and J are TRBV19 and TRBJ2-2, with D possibly matching TRBD1 (6 bases). This CDR3 has 17 residues. V lost 6 bases and J lost 0, with 17 bases in between. The germline CDR1 and CDR2 sequences are LNHDA and SQIVND (reference sequence). The CDR3 nucleotides are TGTGCCAGTAGAATGGACAGTAGTACATCGAACACCGGGGAGCTGTTTTTT. This sequence encodes CASRMDSSTSNTGELFF.

The chain carries TRBV18 and TRBJ2-7; possible D gene TRBD2, 6 bases. V lost 3 bases, J lost 4 bases, and 19 bases lay in between. Germline CDR1 KGHSH, CDR2 LQKENI. The length of the CDR3 is 16 residues. The CDR3 protein is CASSPSGRPTSYEQYF. CDR3 bases: TGTGCCAGCTCACCCTCAGGGAGGCCCACTTCGTACGAGCAGTACTTC.

The chain links TRBV19 to TRBJ2-7; 8 bases are shared with TRBD1. The germline gives CDR1 LNHDA, CDR2 SQIVND (reference sequence). With V trimmed by 5 bases and J by 5 bases, 8 bases remained unmatched. CDR3 size: 14 residues. This chain's CDR3 is CASSPRTGPDEQYF. The CDR3 DNA reads as TGTGCCAGTAGTCCGCGGACAGGGCCCGACGAGCAGTACTTC. The whole variable domain, remainder taken from reference TRBV19 and TRBJ2-7, is DGGITQSPKYLFRKEGQNVTLSCEQNLNHDAMYWYRQDPGQGLRLIYYSQIVNDFQKGDIAEGYSVSREKKESFPLTVTSAQKNPTAFYLCASSPRTGPDEQYFGPGTRLTVT.

The chain recombines TRBV6-5 with TRBJ1-1, with 7 bases that match TRBD1. The V gene's germline CDR1 is MNHEY and CDR2 SVGAGI. CDR3 length equals 12 residues. Trimming at V came to 4 bases and at J to 11 bases, leaving 7 bases not matched to a gene. The CDR3 DNA sequence: TGTGCCAGCAGTTTCACAGGGGCTAGGGCTTTCTTT. Translation gives CASSFTGARAFF.

The chain uses TRBV4-2 and TRBJ1-1, with unresolved D. The germline V gene encodes CDR1 LGHNA and CDR2 YNFKEQ. The CDR3 has 17 residues. V lost 2 bases and J 4 bases, leaving 20 bases between the germline ends. Here the CDR3 reads CASSQFPADLVGTEAFF. CDR3 in DNA: TGTGCCAGCAGCCAATTTCCCGCCGATCTAGTGGGCACTGAAGCTTTCTTT.